A single sample is the source of the 14 T cell receptor beta chains below, sequenced in a study of cytomegalovirus exposure and HLA in healthy donors. Assay used: immunoSEQ multiplex PCR; TCRdb lists only in-frame clones, some missing. The data show under 130,000 clones, about 88% seen once. Sequenced material: PBMCs. Receptor source: a woman in her late teens or twenties in good health and CMV-seropositive.

J is TRBJ2-7 and V is TRBV19; 9 bases line up with TRBD1. The CDR3 runs 13 residues. The germline V gene has CDR1 LNHDA and CDR2 SQIVND (reference sequence). V shed 8 bases, J shed 7 bases, and the junction held 9 bases outside the gene matches. The CDR3 nucleotides are TGTGCCAGTGCCGGGACAGGGCCGAGGGAGCAGTACTTC. It yields the protein CASAGTGPREQYF.

This chain links TRBV27 with TRBJ1-5; D is ambiguous. From germline, CDR1 is MNHEY and CDR2 SMNVEV (reference sequence). CDR3 length equals 13 residues. V shed 1 base and J shed 5 bases, with 6 bases lying between them. This CDR3 reads CASSLFSDQPQHF. The CDR3 nucleotides read TGTGCCAGCAGTTTATTTAGTGATCAGCCCCAGCATTTT.

V gene TRBV5-4 combines with J gene TRBJ2-7; D possibly corresponds to TRBD2 (5 bases). This CDR3 region has 13 residues. The germline V and J ends were trimmed by 0 bases and 3 bases, with 7 bases remaining between them. Germline V gene sequence: CDR1 SGHNT, CDR2 YYREEE (reference sequence). The CDR3 spells CASSLAGNYEQYF. The CDR3 nucleotides are TGTGCCAGCAGCTTGGCCGGGAACTACGAGCAGTACTTC.

This clone was recorded once. V is TRBV20-1 and J is TRBJ2-3; TRBD2 matches at 7 bases. The CDR3 totals 10 residues. Trimming removed 5 bases from V and 9 bases from J; junction bases left unmatched: 2. The germline CDR1 and CDR2 sequences are DFQATT and SNEGSKA (reference sequence). The CDR3 DNA sequence: TGCAGTGCTCCAGCGGGGACGCAGTATTTT. It translates to CSAPAGTQYF.

This clone appeared a few times. V and J are TRBV5-6 and TRBJ1-2; 9 nucleotides agree with TRBD1. The CDR3 sequence is 12 residues long. Per the germline V gene, CDR1 is SGHDT and CDR2 is YYEEEE. V lost 5 bases and J lost 7; bases outside the gene matches: 3. For the CDR3, the DNA is TGTGCCAGCAGGCCGACAGGGGGTGGCTACACCTTC. It encodes CASRPTGGGYTF.

V and J are TRBV23-1 and TRBJ2-7; TRBD2 aligns across 7 bases. TRBV23-1 is an open reading frame whose function is uncertain. V was clipped by 4 bases and J by 6 bases; unmatched bases: 6. The length of the CDR3 is 13 residues. This chain's CDR3 is CASSPGLVCEQYF. The CDR3 nucleotides read TGCGCCAGCAGTCCTGGACTAGTCTGCGAGCAGTACTTC.

The chain employs TRBV2 and TRBJ2-3, with 9 nucleotides matching TRBD2. J was trimmed by 2 bases and V by 8 bases; bases with no gene match: 2. CDR3 length: 13 amino acids. From germline, CDR1 is SNHLY and CDR2 FYNNEI. The CDR3 DNA follows: TGTGCCAGCGCTAGCGGGGCCACAGATACGCAGTATTTT. It specifies CASASGATDTQYF.

V usage is TRBV5-4 and J usage is TRBJ1-2; 11 positions match TRBD1. The J segment lost 1 base and the V segment lost 0 bases, leaving 5 bases of the junction unmatched. In germline, CDR1 is SGHNT, CDR2 YYREEE (reference sequence). The CDR3 consists of 17 residues. The CDR3 here is CASSLDGTGGYNYGYTF. The CDR3 DNA reads as TGTGCCAGCAGCTTGGATGGGACAGGGGGTTATAACTATGGCTACACCTTC.

The J gene is TRBJ2-1, the V gene TRBV4-1; 10 bases line up with TRBD2. This CDR3 is 15 amino acids long. V dropped 0 bases and J dropped 8; count of bases not matched to a gene: 4. Germline CDR1 reads MGHRA; CDR2 reads YSYEKL. The DNA of the CDR3 is TGCGCCAGCAGCCAAGATTCTAGCGGGAGCGATGAGCAGTTCTTC. This gives the protein CASSQDSSGSDEQFF.

This sequence joins TRBV6-5 and TRBJ1-2; D might be TRBD1 (5 bases). Looked up from germline, CDR1 is MNHEY and CDR2 is SVGAGI. The CDR3 is made up of 13 amino acids. V was trimmed by 2 bases and J by 3 bases, leaving 7 bases between them. The CDR3 DNA sequence: TGTGCCAGCAGTTACGGGGGGGACTATGGCTACACCTTC. The encoded protein is CASSYGGDYGYTF.

The rearrangement joins TRBV11-3 to TRBJ2-2; the match to TRBD2 covers 8 bases. J lost 2 bases, V lost 1 base, and 6 bases had no gene match. CDR3 length: 17 amino acids. Looked up from germline, CDR1 is SGHNT and CDR2 is YENEEA. CDR3 amino acids: CASSLALAGANTGELFF. The CDR3 DNA reads TGTGCCAGCAGCTTAGCTCTAGCGGGCGCAAACACCGGGGAGCTGTTTTTT.

The chain couples TRBV28 to TRBJ1-5, with 7 nucleotides matching TRBD1. The CDR3 runs to 13 residues. Unmatched junction bases numbered 6, after V lost 6 bases and J lost 7 bases. Germline CDR1 reads MDHEN; CDR2 reads SYDVKM. CDR3 coding DNA: TGTGCCAGCAGCCGCCTCAGGGGGCAGCCCCAGCATTTT. Its protein is CASSRLRGQPQHF.

The rearrangement links TRBV14 to TRBJ2-7; D possibly corresponds to TRBD1 (5 bases). Germline V lookup: CDR1 SGHDN, CDR2 FVKESK. Trimming cost V 0 bases and J 3 bases, with 12 bases left between them. This CDR3 comprises 15 residues. The CDR3, as DNA: TGTGCCAGCAGCCAAGATTGGGGCAGACGCTACGAGCAGTACTTC. This encodes CASSQDWGRRYEQYF.

The chain links TRBV29-1 to TRBJ1-2, with D maybe TRBD1 (5 bases). This CDR3 contains 14 residues. CDR1 and CDR2 from the germline V gene are SQVTM and ANQGSEA. V dropped 7 bases and J dropped 8 bases, with 23 bases sitting between them. CDR3: CSADLQNARGGYTF. CDR3 DNA: TGCAGCGCCGACCTTCAAAACGCCCGGGGGGGCTACACCTTC.